Shown below are 2 T cell receptor beta chains from a single sample sequenced in a study of T cell responses to AZD1222 COVID-19 vaccine. Clones were sequenced by immunoSEQ multiplex PCR, and TCRdb holds only the in-frame ones, with some missing. The sample has about 150,000 clones; roughly 90% are singletons. The source was peripheral blood, collected 28 days after the second AZD1222 dose. The receptors come from an adult who received the AZD1222 COVID-19 vaccine.

This clone was seen repeatedly, ten times or more. The V and J genes are TRBV3-1 (or the pseudogene TRBV3-2) and TRBJ2-1; TRBD2 matches 10 bases. The J segment lost 4 bases and the V segment lost 4 bases, leaving 7 bases of the junction unmatched. The CDR3 runs 16 residues. Germline loops: CDR1 LGHDT, CDR2 YNNKEL (reference sequence). Here the CDR3 DNA reads TGTGCCAGCAGCCTCTTTACTAGCGGGACTTACAATGAGCAGTTCTTC. It yields the protein CASSLFTSGTYNEQFF.

This chain links TRBV7-3 with TRBJ2-4; maybe TRBD1 (5 bases). The CDR3 sequence is 15 residues long. CDR1 and CDR2 (germline): SGHTA, FQGTGA. Trimming pared 2 bases from V and 2 bases from J, leaving 10 bases between. The CDR3 region has the DNA TGTGCCAGCAGCTTACGCCCAGGGCCCAAAAACATTCAGTACTTC. Encoded protein: CASSLRPGPKNIQYF.